The text below deals with one T cell receptor (beta chain). Its matching antigen is unknown. This entry is derived from a study of cytomegalovirus exposure and HLA in healthy donors. Study outcomes and limitations: Donors were assumed by presence/absence analyses to have roughly uniform sequencing depth. A list of 150 or so TCR beta chains associated with cytomegalovirus was given.

Trimming took off 2 bases at V and 10 bases at J, with 8 bases between the two ends. This CDR3 is built from 12 residues. Looked up from germline, CDR1 is SEHNR and CDR2 is FQNEAQ (reference sequence). Use of 60 Vbeta and 13 Jbeta primers characterized the PCR. Using immunoSEQ multiplex PCR, the repertoire was profiled, and TCRdb retains in-frame clones only, with some absent. The sample contains roughly 130,000 clones, 60% to 75% of which appear only once. This chain links TRBV7-9 with TRBJ1-4; D is ambiguous. What was sequenced was PBMCs. This TCR was sampled from a woman aged 45-59 years in good health and CMV-seropositive. The DNA for the CDR3 is TGTGCCAGCAGCTTACCCCGGGGAAAACTGTTTTTT. Translated, it gives CASSLPRGKLFF. The variable domain in full, completed from reference TRBV7-9 and TRBJ1-4, reads DTGVSQNPRHKITKRGQNVTFRCDPISEHNRLYWYRQTLGQGPEFLTYFQNEAQLEKSRLLSDRFSAERPKGSFSTLEIQRTEQGDSAMYLCASSLPRGKLFFGSGTQLSVL.